A single sample is the source of the 27 T cell receptor beta chains below, sequenced in a study of CD8 T cells in ankylosing spondylitis. TCRdb reanalysed the 5' RACE reads using MiXCR and keeps one entry per CDR3 protein. The table has about 88,000 distinct CDR3 sequences, roughly 30% seen once; the top ten hold 55% to 75%. The sequenced sample consisted of blood, either unsorted or a sorted T cell fraction (not recorded which). The receptors stem from a male donor with ankylosing spondylitis or in good health (not recorded which).

The table lists this clonotype with a few counts. CDR3 amino acids: CASSEWAGLAEYNEQFF. The CDR3 nucleotides are TGTGCCAGTAGCGAGTGGGCGGGACTAGCGGAATACAATGAGCAGTTCTTC. The chain recombines TRBV19 with TRBJ2-1; 11 nucleotides agree with TRBD2. CDR3 length: 17 amino acids. Trimming cost V 6 bases and J 4 bases; bases outside gene matches: 11. CDR1 and CDR2 from the germline V gene are LNHDA and SQIVND (reference sequence).

The chain carries TRBV5-1 and TRBJ1-2; D ambiguous. Per the germline V gene, CDR1 is SGHRS and CDR2 is YFSETQ. V was clipped by 0 bases and J by 3 bases, with 6 bases between them. The length of the CDR3 is 13 residues. For the CDR3, the DNA is TGCGCCAGCAGCTTGGCCTATGACTATGGCTACACCTTC. Its protein product is CASSLAYDYGYTF.

The CDR3 nucleotides are TGTGCCAGCAGCTGGGACAGGCTGAACACTGAAGCTTTCTTT. Its protein product is CASSWDRLNTEAFF. The V and J genes are TRBV5-5 and TRBJ1-1; 8 bases align to TRBD1. The CDR3 covers 14 residues. Trimming cost V 3 bases and J 0 bases; bases outside gene matches: 1. CDR1 and CDR2 (germline): SGHKS, YYEKEE (reference sequence).

The chain links TRBV28 to TRBJ1-3; 7 nucleotides agree with TRBD1. The CDR3 has 14 residues. CDR1 MDHEN and CDR2 SYDVKM come from the germline V gene. The V segment lost 6 bases and the J segment 4 bases; nucleotides outside the gene matches: 6. DNA of the CDR3: TGTGCCAGCAGGCAGCCGGGACAGGGAAACACCATATATTTT. This translates into CASRQPGQGNTIYF.

The chain has TRBV12-3 or TRBV12-4 and TRBJ2-3; 13 nucleotides align to TRBD2. V gave up 6 bases and J gave up 4 bases; unmatched junction bases: 10. The CDR3 consists of 17 residues. The CDR3 bases are TGTGCCAGCAGCGGGACTAGCGGGATTTCTGGTCCAGATACGCAGTATTTT. Translation: CASSGTSGISGPDTQYF.

This clonotype was seen a handful of times. The chain recombines TRBV5-1 with TRBJ1-1; D call uncertain. Deletions cut 1 base from V and 1 base from J, with 11 bases between. This CDR3 is built from 15 residues. In germline, CDR1 is SGHRS, CDR2 YFSETQ. The CDR3 region has the DNA TGCGCCAGCAGCTTGCCCCCAGCCGAGAACACTGAAGCTTTCTTT. Encoded protein: CASSLPPAENTEAFF. Together with reference TRBV5-1 and TRBJ1-1, the CDR3 gives the full variable domain: KAGVTQTPRYLIKTRGQQVTLSCSPISGHRSVSWYQQTPGQGLQFLFEYFSETQRNKGNFPGRFSGRQFSNSRSEMNVSTLELGDSALYLCASSLPPAENTEAFFGQGTRLTVV.

The chain couples TRBV12-3 or TRBV12-4 to TRBJ1-1; 8 bases agree with TRBD1. The J segment lost 9 bases and the V segment lost 6 bases, leaving 6 bases of the junction unmatched. The CDR3 has 12 amino acids. Here the CDR3 reads CASSRGLSQAFF. The CDR3 region has the DNA TGTGCCAGCAGCAGGGGGCTGTCGCAAGCTTTCTTT.

This clonotype was found many times. V and J are TRBV20-1 and TRBJ1-6; D perhaps matches TRBD1 (5 bases). Per germline, CDR1 DFQATT and CDR2 SNEGSKA (reference sequence). This CDR3 has 13 residues. Trimming shortened V by 4 bases and J by 6 bases, and 10 bases separated the two germline ends. In DNA form, the CDR3 reads TGCAGTGCTACTCCCGGGACTAATTCACCCCTCCACTTT. Translated, it gives CSATPGTNSPLHF.

The rearrangement links TRBV15 to TRBJ1-2; 9 bases are a match to TRBD1. Germline loops: CDR1 LNHNV, CDR2 YYDKDF (reference sequence). The CDR3 is made up of 17 amino acids. V shed 5 bases, J shed 0 bases, and the junction held 10 bases outside the gene matches. CDR3 sequence reads: CATSREGQGTSNYGYTF. In DNA form, the CDR3 reads TGTGCCACCAGCCGCGAGGGACAGGGCACCTCTAACTATGGCTACACCTTC. Full variable domain (remainder filled in from reference TRBV15 and TRBJ1-2): DAMVIQNPRYQVTQFGKPVTLSCSQTLNHNVMYWYQQKSSQAPKLLFHYYDKDFNNEADTPDNFQSRRPNTSFCFLDIRSPGLGDTAMYLCATSREGQGTSNYGYTFGSGTRLTVV.

The V and J genes are TRBV30 and TRBJ2-1; no clear D. Deletions cut 4 bases from V and 10 bases from J, with 11 bases between. Germline assignment: CDR1 GTSNPN and CDR2 SVGIG (reference sequence). The CDR3 contains 11 residues. The DNA of the CDR3 is TGTGCCTGGAACGTGGTAGGAGAGCAGTTCTTC. This translates into CAWNVVGEQFF.

This clonotype occurred many times. The chain couples TRBV9 to TRBJ1-1; no definite D call. The CDR3 covers 13 residues. Germline V gene lookup returns CDR1 SGDLS and CDR2 YYNGEE. Trimming stripped 2 bases from V and 0 bases from J, with 5 bases between. The CDR3 spells CASSVLMNTEAFF. For the CDR3, the DNA is TGTGCCAGCAGCGTCCTAATGAACACTGAAGCTTTCTTT.

The DNA for the CDR3 is TGTGCCAGCAGCCCGAAAGGTGAAGCGCAGTACTTC. Translation: CASSPKGEAQYF. The chain uses TRBV7-9 and TRBJ2-7, with no clear D. Per the germline V gene, CDR1 is SEHNR and CDR2 is FQNEAQ (reference sequence). The ends were cut back, 5 bases at V and 9 bases at J, with 14 bases in the middle. CDR3 length: 12 residues.

The gene calls are TRBV7-2 and TRBJ2-3, with D unresolved. Germline CDR1 is SGHTA and CDR2 is FQGNSA. V lost 5 bases to trimming and J lost 4 bases, with 7 bases between them. The CDR3 is 12 amino acids. CDR3 nucleotide sequence: TGTGCCAGCAGCAGAGCACCAGATACGCAGTATTTT. Its translation is CASSRAPDTQYF.

This clonotype was detected many times. The chain's CDR3 is CASSPPAGGESNQPQHF. CDR3 bases: TGTGCCAGCTCACCACCGGCGGGGGGTGAAAGCAATCAGCCCCAGCATTTT. V gene TRBV18 combines with J gene TRBJ1-5; D is possibly TRBD1 (5 bases). Per germline, CDR1 KGHSH and CDR2 LQKENI. There are 17 residues in the CDR3. V shed 0 bases and J shed 1 base, with 13 bases lying between them.

This clonotype was detected only a few times. The V call is TRBV7-9, the J call TRBJ2-5, with D possibly TRBD1 on 5 matching bases. The CDR3 totals 17 residues. Germline CDR1 is SEHNR and CDR2 is FQNEAQ (reference sequence). Deletions cut 5 bases from V and 1 base from J, with 20 bases between. The CDR3 region is CASSPFGAENLQETQYF. DNA for the CDR3: TGTGCCAGCAGCCCGTTTGGGGCCGAAAACCTCCAAGAGACCCAGTACTTC.

This clonotype occurred once. The chain employs TRBV11-2 and TRBJ1-1; maybe TRBD1 (5 bases). CDR1 and CDR2 from the germline V gene are SGHAT and FQNNGV. Trimming took off 2 bases at V and 6 bases at J, with 13 bases between the two ends. CDR3 length: 14 amino acids. DNA of the CDR3: TGTGCCAGCAGCTTATTCCGGGGCAGAGCTGAAGCTTTCTTT. Amino acids: CASSLFRGRAEAFF.

This chain connects TRBV29-1 to TRBJ2-1, with 7 bases matching TRBD1. The germline V gene encodes CDR1 SQVTM and CDR2 ANQGSEA. Trimming took 4 bases from V and 9 from J; bases not matched to a gene: 9. The CDR3 runs 13 residues. The CDR3 region has the DNA TGCAGCGTTGTCAAAGGGGGCTGGGGTGAGCAGTTCTTC. Its protein product is CSVVKGGWGEQFF.

This clonotype appeared a few times. The V gene is TRBV5-4, the J gene TRBJ2-2; 14 bases match TRBD2. Germline CDR1 reads SGHNT; CDR2 reads YYREEE (reference sequence). Germline trimming cut 3 bases from V and 1 base from J; bases unmatched to any gene: 11. CDR3 length equals 20 residues. CDR3: CASSYVAGLAGGLNTGELFF. Written as DNA, the CDR3 is TGTGCCAGCAGCTACGTAGCCGGACTAGCGGGGGGCTTGAACACCGGGGAGCTGTTTTTT.

The CDR3 region is CASSLNAPSDLSSYNEQFF. For the CDR3, the DNA is TGTGCCAGCAGCTTAAACGCGCCTAGCGACCTGAGCTCCTACAATGAGCAGTTCTTC. This rearrangement joins TRBV7-3 to TRBJ2-1; D is perhaps TRBD2 (6 bases). Germline CDR1 and CDR2: SGHTA and FQGTGA. The CDR3 runs to 19 residues. Trimming stripped 1 base from V and 0 bases from J, with 19 bases between.

This clonotype turned up a few times. J is TRBJ2-3 and V is TRBV20-1; D not resolved. Looked up from germline, CDR1 is DFQATT and CDR2 is SNEGSKA (reference sequence). CDR3 length: 13 residues. V lost 8 bases, J lost 4 bases, and 16 bases lay in between. In DNA, the CDR3 is TGCAGTCCAGACTCCGATGAGGCAGATACGCAGTATTTT. Its protein is CSPDSDEADTQYF.

The chain couples TRBV5-1 to TRBJ2-5, with D tentatively TRBD2 (7 bases). V shed 0 bases and J shed 3 bases, with 18 bases lying between them. Germline V lookup: CDR1 SGHRS, CDR2 YFSETQ. The CDR3 sequence is 17 residues long. Here the CDR3 reads CASSLEGGGGPKETQYF. In DNA form, the CDR3 reads TGCGCCAGCAGCTTGGAAGGAGGGGGAGGGCCCAAAGAGACCCAGTACTTC.

This clonotype has ten or more counts. The gene calls are TRBV20-1 and TRBJ2-7, with 13 bases lining up with TRBD2. There are 16 residues in the CDR3. The ends lost 5 bases at V and 3 bases at J; junction bases unmatched: 10. CDR1 DFQATT and CDR2 SNEGSKA come from the germline V gene (reference sequence). The chain's CDR3 is CSADPPGLAGNYEQYF. The CDR3 DNA is TGCAGTGCTGACCCCCCGGGACTAGCGGGAAACTACGAGCAGTACTTC.

The V gene is TRBV11-2, the J gene TRBJ2-2; TRBD1 is a possible D gene (5 bases). This CDR3 is built from 16 residues. Germline V gene lookup returns CDR1 SGHAT and CDR2 FQNNGV. The V end was cut by 3 bases, the J end by 6 bases, with 17 bases between. This CDR3 is CASSFAQGPRPGELFF. The CDR3 nucleotides are TGTGCCAGCAGCTTCGCCCAGGGTCCCCGGCCCGGGGAGCTGTTTTTT.

This clonotype has only a few counts. This chain connects TRBV20-1 to TRBJ2-7; TRBD2 aligns across 8 bases. V trimming: 6 bases; J trimming: 5 bases; junction bases outside the gene matches: 15. The CDR3 extends over 15 amino acids. The germline gives CDR1 DFQATT, CDR2 SNEGSKA (reference sequence). The CDR3 bases are TGCAGTGCCCTTGGCATAGCGGGAAGGAGGAACGAGCAGTACTTC. Translating it yields CSALGIAGRRNEQYF.

The gene calls are TRBV7-9 and TRBJ2-1, with a weak D call TRBD1 (5 bases). This CDR3 spans 15 amino acids. Trimming pared 1 base from V and 2 bases from J, leaving 9 bases between. Germline loops: CDR1 SEHNR, CDR2 FQNEAQ (reference sequence). The CDR3 DNA reads TGTGCCAGCAGCTTAGACCTAGGGGCCTACAATGAGCAGTTCTTC. Its protein product is CASSLDLGAYNEQFF.

This clonotype turned up a few times. The CDR3 DNA reads as TGCGCCAGCAGCCTGGCTCCGGACAGGGCACTCAGGCCGGATGAAGCTTTCTTT. Protein sequence: CASSLAPDRALRPDEAFF. V gene TRBV5-1 combines with J gene TRBJ1-1; 8 bases match TRBD1. The CDR3 consists of 18 residues. The V gene's germline CDR1 is SGHRS and CDR2 YFSETQ. Unmatched junction bases numbered 21, after V lost 4 bases and J lost 7 bases.

The V gene is TRBV13, the J gene TRBJ2-1; D remains ambiguous. The V end was cut by 2 bases, the J end by 9 bases, with 5 bases between. CDR1 PRHDT and CDR2 FYEKMQ come from the germline V gene (reference sequence). The length of the CDR3 is 11 residues. The CDR3 loop reads CASSLTREQFF. CDR3 bases: TGTGCCAGCAGCTTAACGCGTGAGCAGTTCTTC. Variable domain in full (rest from reference TRBV13 and TRBJ2-1): AAGVIQSPRHLIKEKRETATLKCYPIPRHDTVYWYQQGPGQDPQFLISFYEKMQSDKGSIPDRFSAQQFSDYHSELNMSSLELGDSALYFCASSLTREQFFGPGTRLTVL.